These 25 T cell receptor beta chains came from one sample sequenced in a study of CD8 T cells in ankylosing spondylitis. Overall study findings and caveats: Typical of ankylosing spondylitis blood, it appeared, was a TCR beta motif of eight highly homologous variants.

TCRdb analysed the 5' RACE reads with MiXCR anew, one entry per CDR3 protein. The top ten hold approximately 0.51% of the sample, which has around 890,000 distinct CDR3 sequences, 10% to 15% seen once. These receptors' antigens are unknown. Sequenced material: blood, either unsorted or a sorted T cell fraction (not recorded which). The receptors shown here come from a male donor with ankylosing spondylitis.

This clonotype was observed at least ten times. One junction end disagrees with the germline gene, perhaps due to a read error. V is TRBV5-1 and J is TRBJ2-5, with D uncertain. The CDR3 consists of 13 residues. CDR1 is SGHRS, CDR2 YFSETQ, per germline. This chain's CDR3 is CASSSRPEETQYF. The CDR3 DNA follows: TGTGCCAGCAGCTCGCGGCCGGAAGAGACCCAGTACTTC.

This chain connects TRBV5-6 to TRBJ2-5, with a weak D call TRBD1 (6 bases). Trimming removed 3 bases from V and 0 bases from J, with 15 bases in between. The CDR3 runs 16 residues. Germline CDR1 is SGHDT and CDR2 is YYEEEE. The CDR3 nucleotides are TGTGCCAGCAGCTACCTCCCGGACAGTTACCAAGAGACCCAGTACTTC. It encodes CASSYLPDSYQETQYF.

This clonotype turned up a few times. This chain links TRBV7-2 with TRBJ2-2; no clear D gene. The CDR3 contains 15 residues. The ends were cut back, 1 base at V and 1 base at J, with 7 bases in the middle. Germline CDR1 reads SGHTA; CDR2 reads FQGNSA. CDR3 DNA sequence: TGTGCCAGCAGCTTAGGTGCTATGAACACCGGGGAGCTGTTTTTT. Amino acid sequence: CASSLGAMNTGELFF. Based on the CDR3 plus reference TRBV7-2 and TRBJ2-2, the full variable domain is GAGVSQSPSNKVTEKGKDVELRCDPISGHTALYWYRQSLGQGLEFLIYFQGNSAPDKSGLPSDRFSAERTGGSVSTLTIQRTQQEDSAVYLCASSLGAMNTGELFFGEGSRLTVL.

V is TRBV5-1 and J is TRBJ2-2; 9 positions agree with TRBD1. The V and J ends lost 4 bases and 7 bases, in that order; junction bases with no gene match: 17. Germline CDR1 SGHRS, CDR2 YFSETQ. The CDR3 contains 18 residues. CDR3 amino acids: CASSGPRSGTGSHGELFF. The CDR3, as DNA: TGCGCCAGCAGCGGCCCCCGGAGCGGGACAGGGTCGCACGGGGAGCTGTTTTTT.

This clonotype was observed a handful of times. The chain couples TRBV24-1 to TRBJ2-3, with D maybe TRBD1 (5 bases). CDR3 length: 14 amino acids. Germline V CDR1 and CDR2: KGHDR, SFDVKD. Trimming took 5 bases from V and 0 from J, leaving 8 bases between them. CDR3 loop: CATSAAGSTDTQYF. Here the CDR3 DNA reads TGTGCCACCAGTGCGGCAGGGAGCACAGATACGCAGTATTTT.

This clonotype turned up a few times. The chain is built from TRBV5-1 and TRBJ1-1; D is unclear. Germline V gene data show CDR1 as SGHRS and CDR2 as YFSETQ. The CDR3 is made up of 13 amino acids. Deletions cut 0 bases from V and 3 bases from J, with 6 bases between. The CDR3: CASSLGHDTEAFF. The CDR3 DNA is TGCGCCAGCAGCTTGGGGCACGACACTGAAGCTTTCTTT.

This clonotype was detected only a few times. This chain joins TRBV9 and TRBJ2-2; D possibly corresponds to TRBD1 (6 bases). The CDR3 sequence is 16 residues long. Germline-derived CDR1 and CDR2 are SGDLS and YYNGEE. V lost 0 bases, J lost 3 bases, and 12 bases lay in between. The CDR3 protein is CASSVAWGLDTGELFF. CDR3 bases: TGTGCCAGCAGCGTAGCTTGGGGGCTGGACACCGGGGAGCTGTTTTTT. Full variable domain (remainder filled in from reference TRBV9 and TRBJ2-2): DSGVTQTPKHLITATGQRVTLRCSPRSGDLSVYWYQQSLDQGLQFLIQYYNGEERAKGNILERFSAQQFPDLHSELNLSSLELGDSALYFCASSVAWGLDTGELFFGEGSRLTVL.

This clonotype has a handful of counts. The V gene is TRBV20-1, the J gene TRBJ1-1; unclear D gene. CDR3 length equals 13 residues. Germline assignment: CDR1 DFQATT and CDR2 SNEGSKA (reference sequence). Deletions cut 6 bases from V and 3 bases from J, with 14 bases between. DNA for the CDR3: TGCAGTGCGAGCCTCGGGAGGGACACTGAAGCTTTCTTT. Translated, it gives CSASLGRDTEAFF.

This clonotype was picked up a small number of times. V usage is TRBV6-2 or TRBV6-3 and J usage is TRBJ2-2; D gene unclear. The CDR3 contains 15 residues. The germline V and J ends were trimmed by 8 bases and 1 base, with 14 bases remaining between them. The germline V gene encodes CDR1 MNHEY and CDR2 SVGEGT. For the CDR3, the DNA is TGTGCCAGCCGCCCCCGGACGGGGAACACCGGGGAGCTGTTTTTT. It translates to CASRPRTGNTGELFF.

Many counts were recorded for this clonotype. CDR3 loop: CSAKDPGLMNTEAFF. The CDR3 DNA is TGCAGTGCTAAAGACCCGGGACTGATGAACACTGAAGCTTTCTTT. This sequence joins TRBV20-1 and TRBJ1-1; TRBD1 might be the D (5 bases). Germline assignment: CDR1 DFQATT and CDR2 SNEGSKA (reference sequence). The CDR3 has 15 amino acids. The V end lost 4 bases, the J end lost 0 bases, and 15 bases lay between the germline ends.

This clonotype was seen only a few times. V is TRBV10-3 and J is TRBJ2-3, with D possibly matching TRBD2 (6 bases). Trimming shortened V by 4 bases and J by 1 base, and 12 bases separated the two germline ends. The length of the CDR3 is 15 residues. Germline V gives CDR1 ENHRY, CDR2 SYGVKD. The CDR3 DNA reads TGTGCCATCAGTGCGGGAGTTCAGGGCACAGATACGCAGTATTTT. Amino acids: CAISAGVQGTDTQYF.

This clonotype has more than one count but fewer than ten. V and J are TRBV7-2 and TRBJ2-7; no firm D call. The CDR3 extends over 13 amino acids. Germline V gives CDR1 SGHTA, CDR2 FQGNSA. The V end lost 6 bases, the J end lost 3 bases, and 12 bases lay between the germline ends. The CDR3 protein is CASRFQPHYEQYF. Written as DNA, the CDR3 is TGTGCCAGCAGATTCCAGCCGCACTACGAGCAGTACTTC.

This clonotype occurred a few times. The rearrangement joins TRBV20-1 to TRBJ2-1, with D hard to call. V was cut by 6 bases and J by 4 bases, with 19 bases left in between. The CDR3 extends over 15 amino acids. Per the germline V gene, CDR1 is DFQATT and CDR2 is SNEGSKA (reference sequence). CDR3 sequence: CSAENPGISYNEQFF. CDR3 nucleotides: TGCAGTGCCGAGAATCCTGGCATCTCGTACAATGAGCAGTTCTTC.

There are many counts of this clonotype. V is TRBV29-1 and J is TRBJ2-1; 13 bases line up with TRBD2. The CDR3 runs to 15 residues. Germline lookup yields CDR1 SQVTM and CDR2 ANQGSEA. V lost 6 bases to trimming and J lost 5 bases; unmatched junction nucleotides: 7. The CDR3 reads CSVDSGTSGDNEQFF. Written as DNA, the CDR3 is TGCAGCGTCGACTCCGGGACTAGCGGGGACAATGAGCAGTTCTTC.

This chain joins TRBV20-1 and TRBJ1-1; unclear D gene. Germline loops: CDR1 DFQATT, CDR2 SNEGSKA (reference sequence). CDR3 length: 12 residues. Trimming pared 1 base from V and 9 bases from J, leaving 12 bases between. As DNA, the CDR3 is TGCAGTGCTAGAGTTCGACGGCCCCAAGCTTTCTTT. Its translation is CSARVRRPQAFF.

This clonotype has more than one count but fewer than ten. The chain combines TRBV3-1 with TRBJ2-3, with D perhaps TRBD2 (6 bases). From germline, CDR1 is LGHDT and CDR2 YNNKEL (reference sequence). This CDR3 is built from 17 residues. Deletions cut 2 bases from V and 1 base from J, with 16 bases between. The DNA for the CDR3 is TGTGCCAGCAGCCAAAGGGGACTTGGGGAGGGCACAGATACGCAGTATTTT. Amino acids: CASSQRGLGEGTDTQYF.

In its sample, this clonotype was seen a few times. The V call is TRBV7-2, the J call TRBJ2-1; the D gene is possibly TRBD2 (6 bases). Germline-derived CDR1 and CDR2 are SGHTA and FQGNSA. The CDR3 contains 15 residues. Trimming pared 2 bases from V and 7 bases from J, leaving 15 bases between. The CDR3 here is CASSLRGTPGNEQFF. As DNA, the CDR3 is TGTGCCAGCAGCTTAAGAGGGACTCCGGGGAATGAGCAGTTCTTC.

This clonotype has a handful of counts. The rearrangement uses TRBV20-1 and TRBJ2-3; 9 bases match TRBD2. Germline CDR1 is DFQATT and CDR2 is SNEGSKA (reference sequence). The CDR3 extends over 15 amino acids. The CDR3 bases are TGCGGATGGACGAACGCGGGAGGGGCGGCAGATACGCAGTATTTT. Protein: CGWTNAGGAADTQYF.

The V and J genes are TRBV20-1 and TRBJ1-5, with D uncertain. The CDR3 consists of 15 residues. Germline loops: CDR1 DFQATT, CDR2 SNEGSKA (reference sequence). V lost 0 bases to trimming and J lost 5 bases, with 14 bases between them. CDR3 protein: CSARDVVRRDQPQHF. The CDR3, as DNA: TGCAGTGCTAGAGATGTAGTGCGACGAGATCAGCCCCAGCATTTT.

This clonotype showed up just a few times. The V gene is TRBV7-2, the J gene TRBJ2-3, with D perhaps TRBD2 (5 bases). The CDR3 length is 17 residues. CDR1 and CDR2 (germline): SGHTA, FQGNSA. V lost 0 bases, J lost 1 base, and 14 bases lay in between. The CDR3 DNA follows: TGTGCCAGCAGCTTAGCTGGGTGGGGAGAGGGCACAGATACGCAGTATTTT. It specifies CASSLAGWGEGTDTQYF.

The sample holds a few counts of this clonotype. The rearrangement joins TRBV20-1 to TRBJ1-2; TRBD1 matches 9 bases. The J segment lost 9 bases and the V segment lost 3 bases, leaving 5 bases of the junction unmatched. Germline assignment: CDR1 DFQATT and CDR2 SNEGSKA (reference sequence). This CDR3 region has 12 residues. CDR3 sequence: CSARGDRVSYTF. As DNA, the CDR3 is TGCAGTGCTAGGGGGGACAGGGTTAGCTACACCTTC.

This clonotype was observed a few times. The chain couples TRBV13 to TRBJ2-7, with TRBD2 matching over 9 bases. Germline V lookup: CDR1 PRHDT, CDR2 FYEKMQ (reference sequence). The CDR3 loop spans 15 amino acids. Germline trimming cut 1 base from V and 5 bases from J; bases unmatched to any gene: 6. The CDR3 DNA reads TGTGCCAGCAGCTTAGTCGGCGGGGGGGCCCACGAGCAGTACTTC. This codes for CASSLVGGGAHEQYF.

This chain links TRBV15 with TRBJ2-2; D may be TRBD1 (5 bases). The CDR3 runs 14 residues. Germline CDR1 and CDR2: LNHNV and YYDKDF (reference sequence). V shed 3 bases and J shed 7 bases, with 12 bases lying between them. The CDR3 sequence: CATSSRAQGGELFF. CDR3 sequence (DNA): TGTGCCACCAGCAGCCGGGCCCAGGGCGGGGAGCTGTTTTTT.

Comment on this clonotype: An end of the junction differs from the germline gene, which may be a read error. This rearrangement joins TRBV30 to TRBJ2-3, with a possible D match to TRBD2 (5 bases). The germline gives CDR1 GTSNPN, CDR2 SVGIG (reference sequence). The CDR3 is made up of 15 amino acids. The CDR3 DNA reads as TGTGCCTGGAGCGCCGGCTACTCTAGCACAGATACTCAGTATTTT. It is translated as CAWSAGYSSTDTQYF. The full variable domain, completed using reference TRBV30 and TRBJ2-3, is SQTIHQWPATLVQPVGSPLSLECTVEGTSNPNLYWYRQAAGRGLQLLFYSVGIGQISSEVPQNLSASRPQDRQFILSSKKLLLSDSGFYLCAWSAGYSSTDTQYFGPGTRLTVL.

The CDR3 protein is CASLATGANTGELFF. DNA of the CDR3: TGTGCCAGCCTCGCGACAGGGGCCAACACCGGGGAGCTGTTTTTT. The chain uses TRBV28 and TRBJ2-2; the match to TRBD1 covers 8 bases. The germline gives CDR1 MDHEN, CDR2 SYDVKM. Unmatched junction bases numbered 7, after V lost 8 bases and J lost 2 bases. The CDR3 extends over 15 amino acids.